One and the same sample provided the 26 T cell receptor beta chains below, sequenced in a study of T cell responses to AZD1222 COVID-19 vaccine. Measured with immunoSEQ multiplex PCR; TCRdb has only the in-frame clones, and not every one. Among 150,000 to 190,000 clones listed, more than 85% were seen once. The material was peripheral blood, obtained after recovery from COVID-19. The source of these receptors is an adult who had recovered from COVID-19.

The chain couples TRBV4-2 to TRBJ1-3; D is unclear. V was clipped by 5 bases and J by 0 bases, with 17 bases between them. The CDR3 loop spans 17 amino acids. CDR1 LGHNA and CDR2 YNFKEQ come from the germline V gene. The CDR3 coding sequence is TGTGCCAGCAGCGCCAACCACTGGGGTTTCTCTGGAAACACCATATATTTT. It codes for CASSANHWGFSGNTIYF.

This clone was counted a single time. The chain has TRBV6-1 and TRBJ2-7, with D possibly TRBD1 on 5 matching bases. Germline CDR1 MNHNS, CDR2 SASEGT. Trimming cost V 3 bases and J 9 bases, with 15 bases left between them. CDR3 length: 13 amino acids. The CDR3 bases are TGTGCCAGCAGTGAGGATGGGCAGGGAAGGCAGTACTTC. Amino acids: CASSEDGQGRQYF.

The chain couples TRBV11-2 to TRBJ2-5, with D perhaps matching TRBD1 (6 bases). The V gene's germline CDR1 is SGHAT and CDR2 FQNNGV. This CDR3 has 16 residues. Trimming cost V 6 bases and J 6 bases, with 23 bases left between them. CDR3 residues: CASRNRDTRVWQTQYF. CDR3 bases: TGTGCCAGCAGGAACAGGGACACAAGGGTTTGGCAGACCCAGTACTTC.

This chain uses TRBV2 with TRBJ1-4; D is perhaps TRBD1 (6 bases). V was trimmed by 6 bases and J by 8 bases, leaving 19 bases between them. The germline gives CDR1 SNHLY, CDR2 FYNNEI. The CDR3 has 15 residues. Here the CDR3 reads CASREPGVFVEKLFF. The CDR3 DNA sequence: TGTGCCAGCAGGGAACCAGGGGTATTTGTCGAAAAACTGTTTTTT.

Of note for this clone: This CDR3 is also generated by other DNA sequences in the sample. V usage is TRBV2 and J usage is TRBJ1-1; D is unclear. CDR3 length: 13 residues. Per germline, CDR1 SNHLY and CDR2 FYNNEI. Trimming removed 5 bases at V and 2 bases at J, with 9 bases between. The CDR3 sequence is CASSWDGNTEAFF. As DNA, the CDR3 is TGTGCCAGCAGTTGGGATGGAAACACTGAAGCTTTCTTT. Looking up the rest from reference TRBV2 and TRBJ1-1 gives the full variable domain: EPEVTQTPSHQVTQMGQEVILRCVPISNHLYFYWYRQILGQKVEFLVSFYNNEISEKSEIFDDQFSVERPDGSNFTLKIRSTKLEDSAMYFCASSWDGNTEAFFGQGTRLTVV.

The CDR3 nucleotides read TGTGCCAGCAGTGAAGCTGGCGGGGGCAACATTCAGTACTTC. Its translation is CASSEAGGGNIQYF. J is TRBJ2-4 and V is TRBV6-1; perhaps TRBD2 as D (7 bases). This CDR3 has 14 amino acids. V lost 0 bases, J lost 7 bases, and 10 bases lay in between. Per the germline V gene, CDR1 is MNHNS and CDR2 is SASEGT.

The V call is TRBV9, the J call TRBJ1-6, with 7 bases matching TRBD1. V lost 4 bases, J lost 2 bases, and 3 bases stayed unmatched. Germline-derived CDR1 and CDR2 are SGDLS and YYNGEE. CDR3 length equals 15 residues. Here the CDR3 reads CASSRDRAYNSPLHF. The CDR3 nucleotides read TGTGCCAGCAGCAGAGACAGGGCCTATAATTCACCCCTCCACTTT.

This chain joins TRBV4-3 and TRBJ1-5, with D possibly TRBD1 on 5 matching bases. The germline V gene has CDR1 LGHNA and CDR2 YSLEER. CDR3 length: 14 amino acids. With 2 bases removed from V and 9 bases from J, the gap between germline ends came to 14 bases. The CDR3 DNA reads TGCGCCAGCAGCCAAAACCAGGGTCTGGGGCCCCAGCATTTT. It translates to CASSQNQGLGPQHF.

V usage is TRBV28 and J usage is TRBJ1-2, with D maybe TRBD1 (6 bases). Trimming cost V 3 bases and J 0 bases, with 23 bases left between them. Germline V gives CDR1 MDHEN, CDR2 SYDVKM. The CDR3 loop spans 19 amino acids. The CDR3: CASSLLGGGRQIPNYGYTF. The CDR3 DNA follows: TGTGCCAGCAGTTTGTTGGGGGGCGGCCGACAAATCCCTAACTATGGCTACACCTTC.

The chain recombines TRBV18 with TRBJ2-1, with 11 bases fitting TRBD2. This CDR3 is built from 16 residues. J was trimmed by 7 bases and V by 1 base; bases with no gene match: 6. Looked up from germline, CDR1 is KGHSH and CDR2 is LQKENI. DNA for the CDR3: TGTGCCAGCTCACCACTAGCGGGGGGGCCTACGAATGAGCAGTTCTTC. Encoded protein: CASSPLAGGPTNEQFF.

This chain joins TRBV5-1 and TRBJ2-2, with no clear D. This CDR3 has 18 amino acids. V lost 2 bases and J 1 base, leaving 18 bases between the germline ends. Germline V lookup: CDR1 SGHRS, CDR2 YFSETQ. As DNA, the CDR3 is TGCGCCAGCAGCTTCGCCCCCCGGAGCGAGCGGAACACCGGGGAGCTGTTTTTT. Translation: CASSFAPRSERNTGELFF.

V is TRBV19 and J is TRBJ1-2, with D tentatively TRBD1 (5 bases). Trimming cost V 0 bases and J 7 bases, with 18 bases left between them. The germline gives CDR1 LNHDA, CDR2 SQIVND (reference sequence). This CDR3 comprises 16 residues. The CDR3 loop is CASSIDPGTAPGGYTF. CDR3 bases: TGTGCCAGTAGTATAGATCCCGGGACGGCCCCTGGTGGCTACACCTTC.

The chain joins TRBV14 to TRBJ1-1; no reliable D call. The CDR3 covers 13 residues. Deletions cut 0 bases from V and 5 bases from J, with 7 bases between. The V gene's germline CDR1 is SGHDN and CDR2 FVKESK. CDR3 nucleotide sequence: TGTGCCAGCAGCCAAGATTTAAGGACTGAAGCTTTCTTT. The encoded protein is CASSQDLRTEAFF.

This clone was seen only a few times. The chain joins TRBV5-4 to TRBJ1-1, with a possible D match to TRBD1 (5 bases). The ends were cut back, 4 bases at V and 4 bases at J, with 17 bases in the middle. This CDR3 region has 15 residues. Germline assignment: CDR1 SGHNT and CDR2 YYREEE (reference sequence). The CDR3 sequence: CASSTTKGRATEAFF. CDR3 nucleotides: TGTGCCAGCAGCACTACTAAGGGGAGGGCCACTGAAGCTTTCTTT.

The sample holds one count of this clone. The chain recombines TRBV5-1 with TRBJ2-7; perhaps TRBD2 as D (5 bases). Per germline, CDR1 SGHRS and CDR2 YFSETQ. V dropped 1 base and J dropped 0 bases, with 8 bases sitting between them. The CDR3 sequence is 14 residues long. The CDR3 loop reads CASSLTGNSYEQYF. CDR3 nucleotides: TGCGCCAGCAGCTTGACCGGGAACTCCTACGAGCAGTACTTC.

The chain is built from TRBV11-1 and TRBJ2-3; TRBD2 aligns across 13 bases. V lost 5 bases to trimming and J lost 4 bases; unmatched junction nucleotides: 3. Germline loops: CDR1 SGHAT, CDR2 FQDESV (reference sequence). This CDR3 spans 15 amino acids. The CDR3 spells CASSKLAGGPDTQYF. The DNA for the CDR3 is TGTGCCAGCAGCAAACTAGCGGGGGGGCCAGATACGCAGTATTTT.

V is TRBV28 and J is TRBJ2-3, with 7 bases fitting TRBD2. Germline V gene data show CDR1 as MDHEN and CDR2 as SYDVKM. V shed 3 bases, J shed 8 bases, and the junction held 8 bases outside the gene matches. The CDR3 runs 14 residues. In DNA form, the CDR3 reads TGTGCCAGCAGTTTGCCCTTAACGGGGGGTACGCAGTATTTT. Translated, it gives CASSLPLTGGTQYF.

This clone was seen a single time. The gene calls are TRBV6-6 and TRBJ2-7; the match to TRBD2 covers 10 bases. CDR1 and CDR2 (germline): MNHNY, SVGAGI (reference sequence). The CDR3 has 16 amino acids. With V trimmed by 5 bases and J by 4 bases, 11 bases remained unmatched. This CDR3 reads CASSTIAGGISYEQYF. CDR3 DNA: TGTGCCAGCAGTACCATAGCGGGGGGAATCTCATACGAGCAGTACTTC.

The J gene is TRBJ1-5, the V gene TRBV6-5; D perhaps matches TRBD1 (5 bases). V lost 6 bases and J 2 bases, leaving 14 bases between the germline ends. The CDR3 has 15 residues. CDR1 is MNHEY and CDR2 is SVGAGI in the germline V gene. CDR3 nucleotides: TGTGCCAGCAGGTGGGACGGAGAGGGCAATCAGCCCCAGCATTTT. This codes for CASRWDGEGNQPQHF.

The chain couples TRBV9 to TRBJ2-5, with D perhaps TRBD2 (6 bases). CDR3 size: 14 residues. Per the germline V gene, CDR1 is SGDLS and CDR2 is YYNGEE. The V and J ends lost 0 bases and 4 bases respectively, with 10 bases between them. CDR3 loop: CASSVDPGGETQYF. The DNA for the CDR3 is TGTGCCAGCAGCGTAGATCCCGGGGGAGAGACCCAGTACTTC. Looking up the rest from reference TRBV9 and TRBJ2-5 gives the full variable domain: DSGVTQTPKHLITATGQRVTLRCSPRSGDLSVYWYQQSLDQGLQFLIQYYNGEERAKGNILERFSAQQFPDLHSELNLSSLELGDSALYFCASSVDPGGETQYFGPGTRLLVL.

V gene TRBV7-6 combines with J gene TRBJ2-1; D gene ambiguous. V was pared by 0 bases and J by 8 bases, with 11 bases between. Germline V gives CDR1 SGHVS, CDR2 FNYEAQ. The CDR3 totals 14 residues. The CDR3 spells CASSLAFSRDEQFF. DNA of the CDR3: TGTGCCAGCAGCTTAGCGTTCAGTAGGGATGAGCAGTTCTTC.

This rearrangement joins TRBV19 to TRBJ2-2; D gene ambiguous. The V end was cut by 2 bases, the J end by 6 bases, with 7 bases between. The CDR3 spans 13 residues. CDR1 LNHDA and CDR2 SQIVND come from the germline V gene (reference sequence). CDR3: CASSINVAGELFF. The CDR3 DNA reads as TGTGCCAGTAGTATAAACGTCGCCGGGGAGCTGTTTTTT.

This chain connects TRBV3-1 (or the pseudogene TRBV3-2) to TRBJ2-2; 8 bases map to TRBD2. CDR1 LGHDT and CDR2 YNNKEL come from the germline V gene (reference sequence). The CDR3 covers 17 residues. V shed 2 bases and J 1 base; nucleotides not matched to a gene: 6. CDR3 coding DNA: TGTGCCAGCAGCCAAACGGGGGGGGCTGGGAACACCGGGGAGCTGTTTTTT. Its translation is CASSQTGGAGNTGELFF.

V and J are TRBV7-2 and TRBJ2-1, with TRBD2 matching 7 bases. There are 14 residues in the CDR3. The V and J ends lost 5 bases and 10 bases, in that order; junction bases with no gene match: 11. Germline V gene lookup returns CDR1 SGHTA and CDR2 FQGNSA. The CDR3 DNA sequence: TGTGCCAGCAGCAGGTGGACTAGTTCCGGCGAGCAGTTCTTC. Translation: CASSRWTSSGEQFF.

The chain links TRBV3-1 (or the pseudogene TRBV3-2) to TRBJ1-1; D call uncertain. Per the germline V gene, CDR1 is LGHDT and CDR2 is YNNKEL (reference sequence). The CDR3 is 14 residues long. Trimming took off 2 bases at V and 0 bases at J, with 7 bases between the two ends. The CDR3 region is CASSQTGLNTEAFF. CDR3 in DNA: TGTGCCAGCAGCCAAACCGGGCTGAACACTGAAGCTTTCTTT.

The rearrangement links TRBV7-8 to TRBJ2-7; 9 positions agree with TRBD1. This CDR3 contains 13 residues. Trimming cost V 5 bases and J 5 bases; bases outside gene matches: 4. Germline loops: CDR1 SGHVS, CDR2 FQNEAQ. CDR3 residues: CASSRDRGDEQYF. In DNA, the CDR3 is TGTGCCAGCAGCCGCGACAGGGGGGACGAGCAGTACTTC.